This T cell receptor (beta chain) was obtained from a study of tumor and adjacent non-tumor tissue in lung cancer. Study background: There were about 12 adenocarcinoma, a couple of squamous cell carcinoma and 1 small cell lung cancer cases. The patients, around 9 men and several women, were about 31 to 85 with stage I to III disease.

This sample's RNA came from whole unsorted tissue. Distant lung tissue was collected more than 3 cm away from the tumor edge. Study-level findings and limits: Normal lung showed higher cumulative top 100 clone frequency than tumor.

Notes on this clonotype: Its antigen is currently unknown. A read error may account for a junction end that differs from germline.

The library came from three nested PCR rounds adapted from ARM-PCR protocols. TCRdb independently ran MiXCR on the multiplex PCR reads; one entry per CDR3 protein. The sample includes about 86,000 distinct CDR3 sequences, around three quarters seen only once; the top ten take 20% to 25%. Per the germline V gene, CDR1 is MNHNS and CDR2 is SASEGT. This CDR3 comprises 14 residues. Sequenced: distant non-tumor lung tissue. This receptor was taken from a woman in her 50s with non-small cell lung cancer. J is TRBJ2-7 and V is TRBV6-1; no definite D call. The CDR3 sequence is CDSLSSPSRNEQYF. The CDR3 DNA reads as TGTGACAGCTTATCCAGCCCCTCGAGGAACGAGCAGTACTTC.